This TCR beta chain is drawn from a study of neoadjuvant anti-PD-1 for oral cavity cancer. Clones were sequenced by immunoSEQ multiplex PCR, and TCRdb holds only the in-frame ones, with some missing. The sample yields approximately 74,000 clones, 84% seen once. This CDR3 region has 15 residues. Trimming shortened V by 3 bases and J by 8 bases, and 22 bases separated the two germline ends. The germline V gene encodes CDR1 GTSNPN and CDR2 SVGIG (reference sequence). This chain joins TRBV30 and TRBJ1-2; no reliable D call. The clonotype was recovered from a person aged 35-79 years with oral cavity squamous cell carcinoma. The sequences come from PBMCs, collected before nivolumab (anti-PD-1) treatment. The CDR3 DNA reads TGTGCCTGGAGCTACTTAACCGAGTCGTTCGGAGGCTACACCTTC. Its translation is CAWSYLTESFGGYTF.